What follows is one T cell receptor (beta chain) and its context. The clone's antigen remains unknown. No base quality values were provided; no much bigger clone lies one nucleotide off. The data stem from a study of T-cell reconstitution after alpha-beta-depleted transplantation in children (dated by TCRdb to the mid-2010s). Some background on the complete study: Using TCR repertoire profiling, the study quantitatively followed how T-cell immune reconstitution unfolded in children after TCRalphabeta/CD19-depleted allogeneic hematopoietic cell transplantation.

The receptor library was made with PCR. The reads were generated on an Illumina HiSeq 2500. TCR library preparation used molecular barcoding, with unique molecular identifiers applied to normalize quantification of the TCRbeta repertoire. The raw public data were reprocessed by TCRdb itself: fastp quality trimming at Q25, MiXCR clonotype calling, in-frame beta chains only. Rows with one shared CDR3 protein collapse into an entry with the most common genes and DNA. For this sample there are approximately 98,000 distinct CDR3 sequences; around 6.4% appear just once. The ten top clones hold 20% to 25% of the sample. What the authors observed across the whole study: In some patients, the high TCRbeta diversity seen at day 60 was put down to recipient T cells and intrathymic progenitors that had survived conditioning. About two months after transplant, the apparently early recovery of alphabetaT-cell counts reportedly depended on just several hundred clones that had expanded rapidly and came from non-depleted graft cells. Hyperexpanded clone frequencies declined over subsequent months; after one year, T-cell counts and TCRbeta diversity were mostly attributed to newly produced T cells.

The sample's treatment or condition label, decoded: allogeneic hematopoietic cell transplantation with graft depleted of TCRalphabeta T cells and CD19 B cells. Transplant recipients were children who received TCRalphabeta/CD19-depleted allogeneic hematopoietic cell grafts. The germline V gene supplies CDR1 ENHRY and CDR2 SYGVKD. The cysteine opens and the phenylalanine closes a CDR3 of 15 amino acids. Only the CDR3 region is kept as DNA, spanning 45 bases read in frame from base 1. V is cut by 2 bases and J by 5 bases, and the space between the germline ends is 15 bases. The TCR sequence derives from a male patient under 10 years old who had a stem cell transplant for acute lymphoblastic leukemia, so the T cells may come from the graft donor. The sequenced sample was PBMCs, mostly from graft donor cells, obtained 360 days after TCRalphabeta/CD19-depleted stem cell transplant. The chain is made from TRBV10-3 and TRBJ2-5; TRBD2 might be the D gene, on 6 matching bases. The nucleotide sequence is given as TGTGCCATCAGTGAGGTAACGGGGGTTGAGGAGACCCAGTACTTC. Translation gives CAISEVTGVEETQYF.